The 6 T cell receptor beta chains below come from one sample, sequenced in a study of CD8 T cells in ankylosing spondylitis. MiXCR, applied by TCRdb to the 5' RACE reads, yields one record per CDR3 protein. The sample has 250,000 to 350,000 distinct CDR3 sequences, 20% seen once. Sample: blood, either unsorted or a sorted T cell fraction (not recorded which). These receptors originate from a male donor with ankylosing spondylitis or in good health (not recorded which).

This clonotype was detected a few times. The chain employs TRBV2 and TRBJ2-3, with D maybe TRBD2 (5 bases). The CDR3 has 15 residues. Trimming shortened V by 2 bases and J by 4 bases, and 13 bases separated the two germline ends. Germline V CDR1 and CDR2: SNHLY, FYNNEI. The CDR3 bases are TGTGCCAGCAGTGAACGTGGACTGCGAGCAGATACGCAGTATTTT. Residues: CASSERGLRADTQYF. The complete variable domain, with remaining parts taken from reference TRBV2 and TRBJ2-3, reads EPEVTQTPSHQVTQMGQEVILRCVPISNHLYFYWYRQILGQKVEFLVSFYNNEISEKSEIFDDQFSVERPDGSNFTLKIRSTKLEDSAMYFCASSERGLRADTQYFGPGTRLTVL.

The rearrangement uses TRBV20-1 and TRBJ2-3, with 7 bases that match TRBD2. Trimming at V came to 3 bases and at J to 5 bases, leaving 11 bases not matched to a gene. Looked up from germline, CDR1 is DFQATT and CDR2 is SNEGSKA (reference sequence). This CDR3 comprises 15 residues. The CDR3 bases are TGCAGTGCTAGCGGGAGGTCTTTATCAATAGATACGCAGTATTTT. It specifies CSASGRSLSIDTQYF.

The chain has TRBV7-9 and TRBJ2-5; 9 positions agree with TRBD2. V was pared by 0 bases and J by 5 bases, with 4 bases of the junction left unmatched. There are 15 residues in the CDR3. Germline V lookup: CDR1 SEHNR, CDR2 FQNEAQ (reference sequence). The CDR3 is CASSLAETSGETQYF. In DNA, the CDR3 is TGTGCCAGCAGCTTAGCCGAGACTAGCGGTGAGACCCAGTACTTC.

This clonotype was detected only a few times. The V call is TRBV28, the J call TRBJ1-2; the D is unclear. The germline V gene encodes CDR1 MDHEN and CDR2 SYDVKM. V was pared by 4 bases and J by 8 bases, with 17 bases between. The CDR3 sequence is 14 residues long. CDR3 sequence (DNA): TGTGCCAGCAGTTCGCCCGCGGCCAGCAGGGGCTACACCTTC. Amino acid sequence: CASSSPAASRGYTF.

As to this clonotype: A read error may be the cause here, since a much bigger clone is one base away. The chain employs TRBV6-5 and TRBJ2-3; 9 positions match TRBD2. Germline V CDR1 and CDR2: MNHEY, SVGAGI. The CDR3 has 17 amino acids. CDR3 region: CASSYGSSGTSTDKQYF. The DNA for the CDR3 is TGTGCCAGCAGTTACGGAAGTAGCGGGACTAGCACAGATAAGCAGTATTTT.

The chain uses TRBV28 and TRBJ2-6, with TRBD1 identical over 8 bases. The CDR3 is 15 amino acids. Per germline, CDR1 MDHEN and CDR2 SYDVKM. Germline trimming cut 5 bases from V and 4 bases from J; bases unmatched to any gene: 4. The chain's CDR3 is CASSQGASGANVLTF. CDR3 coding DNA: TGTGCCAGCAGTCAGGGGGCATCGGGGGCCAACGTCCTGACTTTC.